Shown below are 14 T cell receptor beta chains from a single sample sequenced in a study of Graves' ophthalmopathy and Graves' hyperthyroidism. CDR3 regions of TCR beta were amplified from RNA transcripts. First-round RT-PCR with HTBI primers preceded a second-round multiplex PCR. TCRdb reprocessed the multiplex PCR reads with MiXCR, giving one entry per CDR3 protein. The sample holds under 400,000 distinct CDR3 sequences, about 17% seen once. Sequenced sample: peripheral blood. These receptors came from an adult man with Graves' ophthalmopathy.

At least ten counts were recorded for this clonotype. The rearrangement joins TRBV7-9 to TRBJ2-7; possible D gene TRBD2, 6 bases. Trimming took off 4 bases at V and 4 bases at J, with 11 bases between the two ends. The CDR3 runs to 13 residues. Germline V gives CDR1 SEHNR, CDR2 FQNEAQ (reference sequence). Here the CDR3 reads CASSSAGPYEQYF. The CDR3 DNA reads TGTGCCAGCAGCTCCGCGGGACCTTACGAGCAGTACTTC.

Many counts were recorded for this clonotype. This chain joins TRBV29-1 and TRBJ1-3; D gene unclear. The CDR3 runs to 11 residues. Trimming took off 2 bases at V and 1 base at J, with 0 bases between the two ends. Germline V gene sequence: CDR1 SQVTM, CDR2 ANQGSEA. CDR3 sequence reads: CSVESGNTIYF. The CDR3 nucleotides read TGCAGCGTTGAATCTGGAAACACCATATATTTT.

Many counts were recorded for this clonotype. The V and J genes are TRBV27 and TRBJ2-2; no firm D call. Germline V CDR1 and CDR2: MNHEY, SMNVEV (reference sequence). The V gene lost 3 bases and the J gene lost 4 bases, with 12 bases spanning the gap. This CDR3 spans 15 amino acids. The CDR3 DNA sequence: TGTGCCAGCAGTTTTGGAGTTCCCGTCACCGGGGAGCTGTTTTTT. This translates into CASSFGVPVTGELFF.

The V gene is TRBV5-1, the J gene TRBJ2-2; 9 bases agree with TRBD1. With V trimmed by 6 bases and J by 4 bases, 7 bases remained unmatched. CDR1 is SGHRS, CDR2 YFSETQ, per germline. CDR3 length equals 15 residues. The CDR3 nucleotides are TGCGCCAGCATGCGGGACAGGGTTATCACCGGGGAGCTGTTTTTT. Translation: CASMRDRVITGELFF. Full variable domain (rest looked up from reference TRBV5-1 and TRBJ2-2): KAGVTQTPRYLIKTRGQQVTLSCSPISGHRSVSWYQQTPGQGLQFLFEYFSETQRNKGNFPGRFSGRQFSNSRSEMNVSTLELGDSALYLCASMRDRVITGELFFGEGSRLTVL.

This clonotype was counted many times. Here the CDR3 reads CASSYPSTLLGVHEQYF. CDR3 DNA sequence: TGTGCCAGCAGTTACCCCTCCACCCTCCTCGGGGTTCACGAGCAGTACTTC. The chain uses TRBV6-2 or TRBV6-3 and TRBJ2-7; D might be TRBD2 (5 bases). The germline V gene has CDR1 MNHEY and CDR2 SVGEGT. Trimming cost V 2 bases and J 5 bases, with 22 bases left between them. This CDR3 is 17 amino acids long.

This clonotype came up many times. The chain has TRBV7-6 and TRBJ2-7; 10 bases are shared with TRBD1. This CDR3 is 16 amino acids long. Germline CDR1 and CDR2: SGHVS and FNYEAQ. V shed 3 bases, J shed 5 bases, and the junction held 10 bases outside the gene matches. CDR3 loop: CASSFSPGTGVHEQYF. CDR3 DNA: TGTGCCAGCAGCTTTTCACCCGGGACAGGGGTCCACGAGCAGTACTTC.

This clonotype has at least ten counts. The chain carries TRBV4-2 and TRBJ2-5; perhaps TRBD1 as D (6 bases). The germline V gene has CDR1 LGHNA and CDR2 YNFKEQ. This CDR3 has 14 residues. V was clipped by 1 base and J by 5 bases, with 11 bases between them. The CDR3 sequence: CASSQVGAGETQYF. CDR3 nucleotides: TGTGCCAGCAGCCAAGTGGGGGCAGGGGAGACCCAGTACTTC.

In regard to this clonotype: The junction shows a germline mismatch at one end, possibly a read error. The chain is built from TRBV28 and TRBJ1-2; 7 nucleotides align to TRBD1. The germline CDR1 and CDR2 sequences are MDHEN and SYDVKM. There are 13 residues in the CDR3. CDR3 nucleotides: TGTGCCAGCAGTTTCACAGGGGACTATGGCTACATCTTC. It specifies CASSFTGDYGYIF.

This chain links TRBV6-2 or TRBV6-3 with TRBJ2-5; the D is unclear. Germline-derived CDR1 and CDR2 are MNHEY and SVGEGT. This CDR3 has 12 residues. V was trimmed by 4 bases and J by 3 bases, leaving 6 bases between them. The CDR3 loop is CASSFTEETQYF. The DNA for the CDR3 is TGTGCCAGCAGTTTCACAGAAGAGACCCAGTACTTC.

The genes are TRBV6-2 or TRBV6-3 and TRBJ1-5; 7 positions agree with TRBD1. Germline trimming cut 7 bases from V and 7 bases from J; bases unmatched to any gene: 7. The CDR3 loop spans 13 amino acids. Per germline, CDR1 MNHEY and CDR2 SVGEGT. The CDR3 is CASTDRVEQPQHF. CDR3 nucleotides: TGTGCCAGCACCGACAGGGTGGAACAGCCCCAGCATTTT.

This clonotype was seen many times. The chain carries TRBV13 and TRBJ2-3, with 9 bases matching TRBD2. After removal of 1 base from V and 9 bases from J, the junction contained 5 bases not matched to a gene. Germline CDR1 is PRHDT and CDR2 is FYEKMQ (reference sequence). This CDR3 spans 14 amino acids. CDR3 amino acids: CASSLASGGPTQYF. The CDR3 nucleotides read TGTGCCAGCAGCTTAGCGAGCGGGGGGCCGACGCAGTATTTT.

This clonotype was counted only a few times. The gene calls are TRBV7-2 and TRBJ2-7, with D unclear. CDR1 and CDR2 from the germline V gene are SGHTA and FQGNSA. The ends were cut back, 3 bases at V and 1 base at J, with 7 bases in the middle. This CDR3 is 13 amino acids long. CDR3 in DNA: TGTGCCAGCAGCTTTTACGGATCCTACGAGCAGTACTTC. Encoded protein: CASSFYGSYEQYF.

The gene calls are TRBV27 and TRBJ1-3; D remains ambiguous. V was pared by 9 bases and J by 0 bases, with 12 bases between. Germline CDR1 reads MNHEY; CDR2 reads SMNVEV (reference sequence). This CDR3 is built from 14 residues. The CDR3 sequence is CARSHSYSGNTIYF. CDR3 nucleotide sequence: TGTGCCAGGTCACACTCGTACTCTGGAAACACCATATATTTT.

Ten or more counts support this clonotype. The chain employs TRBV6-2 or TRBV6-3 and TRBJ2-2, with D perhaps given as TRBD1 or TRBD2 (6 bases each). Germline-derived CDR1 and CDR2 are MNHEY and SVGEGT. V gave up 6 bases and J gave up 6 bases, with 11 bases separating them. The CDR3 covers 13 residues. The chain's CDR3 is CASRTRGAGELFF. Written as DNA, the CDR3 is TGTGCCAGCAGGACAAGGGGGGCCGGGGAGCTGTTTTTT.